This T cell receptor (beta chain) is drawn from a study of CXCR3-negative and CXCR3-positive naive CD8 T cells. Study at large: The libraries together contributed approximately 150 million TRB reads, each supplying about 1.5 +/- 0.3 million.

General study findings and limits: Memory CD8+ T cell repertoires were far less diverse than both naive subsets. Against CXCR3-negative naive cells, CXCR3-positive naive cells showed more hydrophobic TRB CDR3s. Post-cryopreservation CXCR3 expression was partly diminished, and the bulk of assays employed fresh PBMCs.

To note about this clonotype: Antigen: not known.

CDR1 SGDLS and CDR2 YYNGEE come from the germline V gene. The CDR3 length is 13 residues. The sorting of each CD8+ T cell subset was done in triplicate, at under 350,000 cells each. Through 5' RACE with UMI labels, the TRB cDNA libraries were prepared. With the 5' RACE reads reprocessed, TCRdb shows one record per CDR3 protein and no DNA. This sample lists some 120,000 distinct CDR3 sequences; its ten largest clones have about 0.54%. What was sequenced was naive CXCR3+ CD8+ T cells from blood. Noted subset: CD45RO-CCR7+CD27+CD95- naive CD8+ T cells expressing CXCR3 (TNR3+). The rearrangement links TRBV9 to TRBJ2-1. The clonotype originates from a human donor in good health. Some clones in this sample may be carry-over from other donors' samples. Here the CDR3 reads CASSEGTPSEQFF. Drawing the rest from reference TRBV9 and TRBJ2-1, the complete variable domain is DSGVTQTPKHLITATGQRVTLRCSPRSGDLSVYWYQQSLDQGLQFLIQYYNGEERAKGNILERFSAQQFPDLHSELNLSSLELGDSALYFCASSEGTPSEQFFGPGTRLTVL.